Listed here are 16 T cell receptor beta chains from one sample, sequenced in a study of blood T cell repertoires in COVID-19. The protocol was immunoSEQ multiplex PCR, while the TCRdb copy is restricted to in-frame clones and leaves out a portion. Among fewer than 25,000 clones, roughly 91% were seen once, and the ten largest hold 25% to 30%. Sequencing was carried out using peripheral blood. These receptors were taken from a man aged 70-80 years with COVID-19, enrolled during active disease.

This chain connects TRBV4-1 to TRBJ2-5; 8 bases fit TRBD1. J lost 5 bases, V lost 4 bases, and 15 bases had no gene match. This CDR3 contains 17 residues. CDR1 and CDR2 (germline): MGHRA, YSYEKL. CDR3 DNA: TGCGCCAGCAGCCCAACCTCTCCCGGACAGGGCTGGGAGACCCAGTACTTC. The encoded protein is CASSPTSPGQGWETQYF.

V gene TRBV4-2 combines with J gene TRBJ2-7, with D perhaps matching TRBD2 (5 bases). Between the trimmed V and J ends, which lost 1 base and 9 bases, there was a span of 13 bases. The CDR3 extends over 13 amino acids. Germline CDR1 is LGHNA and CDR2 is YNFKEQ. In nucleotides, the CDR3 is TGTGCCAGCAGCCAAGTAGGGCGAGAGGGGCAGTACTTC. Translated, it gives CASSQVGREGQYF.

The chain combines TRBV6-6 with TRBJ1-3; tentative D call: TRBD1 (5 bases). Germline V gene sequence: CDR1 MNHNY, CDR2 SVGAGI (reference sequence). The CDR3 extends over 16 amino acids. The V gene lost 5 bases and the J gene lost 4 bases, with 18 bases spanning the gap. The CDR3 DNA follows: TGTGCCAGCAGTCTTACAGGTCTGGAGAAAGGAAACACCATATATTTT. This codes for CASSLTGLEKGNTIYF.

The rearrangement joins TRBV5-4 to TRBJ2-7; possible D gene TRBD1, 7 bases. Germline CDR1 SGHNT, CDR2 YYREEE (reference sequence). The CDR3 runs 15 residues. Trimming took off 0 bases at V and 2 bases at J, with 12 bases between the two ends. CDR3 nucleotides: TGTGCCAGCAGCTTGGGGAGGGGGCTAGCCTACGAGCAGTACTTC. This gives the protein CASSLGRGLAYEQYF.

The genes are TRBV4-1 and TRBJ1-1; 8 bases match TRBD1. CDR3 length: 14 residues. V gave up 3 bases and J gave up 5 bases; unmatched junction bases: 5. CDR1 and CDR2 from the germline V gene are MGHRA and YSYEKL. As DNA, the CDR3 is TGCGCCAGCAGCCACTACACAGGGGGTACTGAAGCTTTCTTT. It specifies CASSHYTGGTEAFF.

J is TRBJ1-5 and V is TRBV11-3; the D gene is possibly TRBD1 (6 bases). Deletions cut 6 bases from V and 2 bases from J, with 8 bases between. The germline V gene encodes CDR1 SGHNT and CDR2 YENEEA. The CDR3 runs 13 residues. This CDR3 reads CASSGQRNQPQHF. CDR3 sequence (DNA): TGTGCCAGCAGTGGACAGCGCAATCAGCCCCAGCATTTT.

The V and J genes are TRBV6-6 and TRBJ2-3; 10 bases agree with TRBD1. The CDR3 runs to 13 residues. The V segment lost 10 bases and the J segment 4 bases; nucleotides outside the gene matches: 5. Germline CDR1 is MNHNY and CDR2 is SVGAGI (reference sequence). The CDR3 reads CATTGGRSDTQYF. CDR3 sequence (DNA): TGTGCCACGACAGGGGGCAGGTCAGATACGCAGTATTTT.

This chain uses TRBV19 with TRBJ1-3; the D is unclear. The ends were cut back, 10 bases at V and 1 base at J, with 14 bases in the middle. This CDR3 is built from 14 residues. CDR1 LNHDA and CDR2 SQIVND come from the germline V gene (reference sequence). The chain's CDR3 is CATNPRGSGNTIYF. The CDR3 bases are TGTGCCACCAACCCCCGGGGATCTGGAAACACCATATATTTT.

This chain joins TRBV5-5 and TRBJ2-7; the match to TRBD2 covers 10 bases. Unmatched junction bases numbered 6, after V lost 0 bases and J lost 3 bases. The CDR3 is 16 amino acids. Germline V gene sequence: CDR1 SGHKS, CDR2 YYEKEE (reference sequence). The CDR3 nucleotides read TGTGCCAGCAGCTTGGCCGGAATAGCGGGAGGCTACGAGCAGTACTTC. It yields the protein CASSLAGIAGGYEQYF.

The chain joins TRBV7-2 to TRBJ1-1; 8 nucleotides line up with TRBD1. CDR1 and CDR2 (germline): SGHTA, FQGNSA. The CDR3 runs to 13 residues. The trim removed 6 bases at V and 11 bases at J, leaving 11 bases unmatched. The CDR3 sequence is CASSQRQGQGAFF. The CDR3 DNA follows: TGTGCCAGCAGTCAACGACAGGGGCAAGGGGCTTTCTTT.

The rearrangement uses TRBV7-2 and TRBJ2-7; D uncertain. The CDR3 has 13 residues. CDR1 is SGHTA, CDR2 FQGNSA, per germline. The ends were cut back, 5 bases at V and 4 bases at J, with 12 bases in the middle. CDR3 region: CASSPDSTYEQYF. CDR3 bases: TGTGCCAGCAGCCCCGATTCAACTTACGAGCAGTACTTC. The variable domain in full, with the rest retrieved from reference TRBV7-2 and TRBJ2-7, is GAGVSQSPSNKVTEKGKDVELRCDPISGHTALYWYRQSLGQGLEFLIYFQGNSAPDKSGLPSDRFSAERTGGSVSTLTIQRTQQEDSAVYLCASSPDSTYEQYFGPGTRLTVT.

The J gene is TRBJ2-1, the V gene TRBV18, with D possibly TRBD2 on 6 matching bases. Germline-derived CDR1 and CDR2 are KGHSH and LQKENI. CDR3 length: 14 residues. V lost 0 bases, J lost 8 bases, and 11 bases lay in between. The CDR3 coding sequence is TGTGCCAGCTCACCACCGGGGGGTAGGGATGAGCAGTTCTTC. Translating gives CASSPPGGRDEQFF.

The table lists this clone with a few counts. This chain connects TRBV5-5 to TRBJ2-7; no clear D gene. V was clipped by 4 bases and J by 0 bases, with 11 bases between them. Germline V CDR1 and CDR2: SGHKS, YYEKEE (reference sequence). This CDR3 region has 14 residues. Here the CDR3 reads CASSPQRSSYEQYF. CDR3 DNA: TGTGCCAGCAGCCCTCAGAGGAGCTCCTACGAGCAGTACTTC.

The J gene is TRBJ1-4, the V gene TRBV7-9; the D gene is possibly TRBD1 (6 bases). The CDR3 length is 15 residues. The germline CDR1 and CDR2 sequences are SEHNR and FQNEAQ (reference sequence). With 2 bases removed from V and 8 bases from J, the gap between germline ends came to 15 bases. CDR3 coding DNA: TGTGCCAGCAGCTTAAGGACAGCGCCAGGGGAAAAACTGTTTTTT. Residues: CASSLRTAPGEKLFF.

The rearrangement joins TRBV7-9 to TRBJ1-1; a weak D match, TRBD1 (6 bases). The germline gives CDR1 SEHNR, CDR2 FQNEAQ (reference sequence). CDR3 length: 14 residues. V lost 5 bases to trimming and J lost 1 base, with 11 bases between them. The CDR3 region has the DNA TGTGCCAGCAGCCTCCGGACAGAGAACACTGAAGCTTTCTTT. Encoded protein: CASSLRTENTEAFF.

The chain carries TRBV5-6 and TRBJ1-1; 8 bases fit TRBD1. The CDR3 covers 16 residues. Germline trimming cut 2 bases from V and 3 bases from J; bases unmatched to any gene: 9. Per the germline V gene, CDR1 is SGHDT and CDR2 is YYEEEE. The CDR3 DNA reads TGTGCCAGCAGCTTTCGGGCAGGGGGCGCGGACACTGAAGCTTTCTTT. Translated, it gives CASSFRAGGADTEAFF.